The present T cell receptor beta chain was sequenced within a study of human T cells and chemical hapten exposure. Across the whole study: In the roughly 25-week study, patients were dosed weekly with diphenylcyclopropenone on the scalp throughout. Variability of per-sample TCR yields stemmed mainly from small differences in pooled library volume.

This CDR3 comprises 16 residues. Germline V lookup: CDR1 MNHNY, CDR2 SVGAGI (reference sequence). Between the trimmed V and J ends, which lost 0 bases and 4 bases, there was a span of 15 bases. Via MiXCR, TCRdb re-called the RACE reads, giving one row per CDR3 protein. The repertoire holds a few hundred thousand distinct CDR3 sequences, with approximately 5% as singletons. Described time point: pre-sensitization, week 0. Treatment meaning: therapeutic diphenylcyclopropenone sensitization with weekly scalp DPC. This clonotype was observed a handful of times. Antigen unknown. Study-wide findings and caveats: DPC sensitization did not alter TCRs above 1 in 1000 frequency. All donors were alopecia patients, so their immunity may differ from that of healthy people.

The source of this sequence is a woman aged 18-29 years with alopecia areata. Some clones in this sample may be carry-over from other donors' samples. This sequence joins TRBV6-6 and TRBJ1-1; D is unresolved. The specimen comprised whole blood, sampled in connection with sensitization to the hapten diphenylcyclopropenone (DPC). The CDR3 loop is CASSYSLVDGATEAFF. CDR3 sequence (DNA): TGTGCCAGCAGTTACTCGCTGGTAGATGGTGCCACTGAAGCTTTCTTT.